This T cell receptor (beta chain) appears in the sequencing data of a study of cytomegalovirus exposure and HLA in healthy donors. Details on this clone: Its antigen is currently unknown.

CDR3 length: 15 amino acids. Trimming took 6 bases from V and 0 from J; bases not matched to a gene: 4. Germline V CDR1 and CDR2: MDHEN, SYDVKM. Overall study findings and caveats: Immune exposure was documented only through CMV serostatus. In most subjects, TCR beta sequences reportedly gave accurate predictions of HLA-A and HLA-B alleles. An analysis that was carried out later associated 17,000 or so TCR beta sequences with HLA alleles at 0.05 false discovery rate. It was reported in a later analysis that an Asian-associated ancestry cluster showed fewer N-insertions than the roughly 670-donor mean.

Primers for the PCR totalled 60 Vbeta and 13 Jbeta. Assay: immunoSEQ multiplex PCR; the TCRdb copy retains only in-frame clones and omits some. The sample has approximately 95,000 clones, about four fifths seen once. V gene TRBV28 combines with J gene TRBJ1-5; 8 bases are a match to TRBD1. This TCR was recovered from a woman aged 40 to 49 in good health and CMV-seropositive. The specimen sequenced was PBMCs. The CDR3 region has the DNA TGTGCCAGCAGCCCCGGACAGGGTAGCAATCAGCCCCAGCATTTT. Amino acids: CASSPGQGSNQPQHF. The full variable domain, completed using reference TRBV28 and TRBJ1-5, is DVKVTQSSRYLVKRTGEKVFLECVQDMDHENMFWYRQDPGLGLRLIYFSYDVKMKEKGDIPEGYSVSREKKERFSLILESASTNQTSMYLCASSPGQGSNQPQHFGDGTRLSIL.